The sequence of this T cell receptor (beta chain) was determined in a study of blood T cell repertoires in COVID-19. Libraries were prepared by immunoSEQ multiplex PCR; TCRdb keeps only in-frame clonotypes and omits some of them. The sample holds fewer than 60,000 clones; around 80% are singletons and the top ten take 3.5%. The receptor was derived from a man aged 55 to 70 with acute or convalescent COVID-19. Sequences were obtained from peripheral blood.

The CDR3 loop reads CASSMGGPAYEQYF. DNA for the CDR3: TGTGCCAGTAGTATGGGGGGGCCAGCCTACGAGCAGTACTTC. This rearrangement joins TRBV19 to TRBJ2-7; maybe TRBD2 (7 bases). Germline V gives CDR1 LNHDA, CDR2 SQIVND (reference sequence). V gave up 3 bases and J gave up 2 bases, with 11 bases separating them. The CDR3 loop spans 14 amino acids.